The clone carrying this T cell receptor (beta chain) was recorded only once. In the authors' methods: Nucleated cell number was recorded as an estimate derived from reference gene primer amplification. Profiled with immunoSEQ multiplex PCR; TCRdb holds only in-frame clones, not every one. V and J calls and clone size are copied from that table; D and trimming were computed from the DNA. Seen here are more than 300,000 clones, approximately 89% observed once, and the top ten hold over 1.5%. This specimen belongs to a study of blood T cell repertoires in COVID-19. Across the whole study: Researchers got acute and convalescent COVID-19 samples from the United States, Italy and Spain.

V was trimmed by 2 bases and J by 0 bases, leaving 8 bases between them. The CDR3 runs 14 residues. The germline V gene has CDR1 SGHTS and CDR2 YDEGEE. The sequenced sample was peripheral blood. This chain links TRBV5-8 with TRBJ1-1; weak D call: TRBD1 (5 bases). The source is a woman aged 25 to 45 with COVID-19, enrolled during active disease. CDR3: CASSLETVNTEAFF. The CDR3 nucleotides read TGTGCCAGCAGCTTAGAGACAGTGAACACTGAAGCTTTCTTT. Filled out from reference TRBV5-8 and TRBJ1-1, the complete variable domain reads EAGVTQSPTHLIKTRGQQATLRCSPISGHTSVYWYQQALGLGLQFLLWYDEGEERNRGNFPPRFSGRQFPNYSSELNVNALELEDSALYLCASSLETVNTEAFFGQGTRLTVV.